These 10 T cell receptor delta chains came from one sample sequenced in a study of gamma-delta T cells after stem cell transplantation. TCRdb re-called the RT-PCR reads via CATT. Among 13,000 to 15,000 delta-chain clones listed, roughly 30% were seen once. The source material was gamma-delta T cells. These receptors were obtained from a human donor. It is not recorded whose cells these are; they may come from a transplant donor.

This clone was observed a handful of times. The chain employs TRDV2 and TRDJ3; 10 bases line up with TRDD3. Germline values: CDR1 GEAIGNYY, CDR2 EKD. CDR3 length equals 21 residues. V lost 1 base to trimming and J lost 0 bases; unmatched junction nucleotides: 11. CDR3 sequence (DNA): TGTGCCTGTGACACGTTGGTGGGGGATACCTCCAGCTCCTGGGACACCCGACAGATGTTTTTC. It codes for CACDTLVGDTSSSWDTRQMFF.

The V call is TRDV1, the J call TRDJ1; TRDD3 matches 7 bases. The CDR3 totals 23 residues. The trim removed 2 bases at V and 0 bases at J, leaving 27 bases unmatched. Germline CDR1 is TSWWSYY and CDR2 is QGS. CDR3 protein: CALGEGSYLRWGNMNRYTDKLIF. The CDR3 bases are TGTGCTCTTGGGGAAGGCTCGTACCTACGATGGGGGAACATGAATCGATACACCGATAAACTCATCTTT.

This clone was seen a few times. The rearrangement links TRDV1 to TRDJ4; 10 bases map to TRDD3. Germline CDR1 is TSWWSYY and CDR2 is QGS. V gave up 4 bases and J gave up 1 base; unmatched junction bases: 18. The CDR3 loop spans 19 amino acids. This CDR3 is CALGAGLPPWGIYNRPLIF. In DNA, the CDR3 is TGTGCTCTTGGGGCGGGCCTTCCCCCCTGGGGGATATATAACAGACCCCTGATCTTT.

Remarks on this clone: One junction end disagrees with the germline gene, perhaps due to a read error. The CDR3 bases are TGTGCCTTGACGGTGGATACTAGCTCCTGGTACACCCGACCGATGTTTTTC. It encodes CALTVDTSSWYTRPMFF. This chain joins TRDV3 and TRDJ3; D is possibly TRDD3 (6 bases). This CDR3 contains 17 residues. Germline V gene data show CDR1 as TVYSNPD and CDR2 as GDNSRS (reference sequence).

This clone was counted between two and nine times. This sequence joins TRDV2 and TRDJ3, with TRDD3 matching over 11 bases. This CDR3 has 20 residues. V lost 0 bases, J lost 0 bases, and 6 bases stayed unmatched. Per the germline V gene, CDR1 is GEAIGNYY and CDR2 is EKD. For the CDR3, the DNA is TGTGCCTGTGACACCGTGGCGACTGGGGGATACTCCTGGGACACCCGACAGATGTTTTTC. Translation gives CACDTVATGGYSWDTRQMFF.

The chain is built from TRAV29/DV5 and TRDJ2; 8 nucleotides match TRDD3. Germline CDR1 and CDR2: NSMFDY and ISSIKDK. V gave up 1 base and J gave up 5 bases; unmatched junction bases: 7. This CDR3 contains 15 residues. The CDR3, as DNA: TGTGCAGCAAGCCTGAACTGGGGGTTAACAGCACAACTCTTCTTT. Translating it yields CAASLNWGLTAQLFF.

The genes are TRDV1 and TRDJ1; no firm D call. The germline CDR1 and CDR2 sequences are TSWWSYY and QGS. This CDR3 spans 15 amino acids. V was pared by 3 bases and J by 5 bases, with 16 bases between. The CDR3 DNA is TGTGCTCTTGGGGAGCGCCCCTCCCCCGGAGATAAACTCATCTTT. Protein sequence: CALGERPSPGDKLIF.

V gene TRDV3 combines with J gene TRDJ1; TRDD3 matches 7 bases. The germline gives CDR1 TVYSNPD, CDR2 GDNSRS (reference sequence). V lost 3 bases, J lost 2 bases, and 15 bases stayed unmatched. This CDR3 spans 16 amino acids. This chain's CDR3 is CALLGISLRSTDKLIF. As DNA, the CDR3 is TGTGCCTTACTGGGGATCTCCCTAAGGAGTACCGATAAACTCATCTTT. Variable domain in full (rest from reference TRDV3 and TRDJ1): CDKVTQSSPDQTVASGSEVVLLCTYDTVYSNPDLFWYRIRPDYSFQFVFYGDNSRSEGADFTQGRFSVKHILTQKAFHLVISPVRTEDSATYYCALLGISLRSTDKLIFGKGTRVTVEP.

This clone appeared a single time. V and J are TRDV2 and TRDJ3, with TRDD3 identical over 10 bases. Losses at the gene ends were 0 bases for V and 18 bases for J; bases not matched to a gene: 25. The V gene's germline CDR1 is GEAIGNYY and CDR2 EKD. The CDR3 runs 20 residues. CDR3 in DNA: TGTGCCTGTGACACCGGCGTACTGGGGGATTTTTCCTGTGACACCCGGCCGATGTTTTTC. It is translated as CACDTGVLGDFSCDTRPMFF.

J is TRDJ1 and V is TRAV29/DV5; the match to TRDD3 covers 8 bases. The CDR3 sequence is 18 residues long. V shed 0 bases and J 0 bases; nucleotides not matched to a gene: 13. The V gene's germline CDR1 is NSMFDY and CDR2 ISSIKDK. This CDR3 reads CAASGWSRGDMNTDKLIF. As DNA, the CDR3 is TGTGCAGCAAGCGGATGGTCACGGGGGGATATGAACACCGATAAACTCATCTTT. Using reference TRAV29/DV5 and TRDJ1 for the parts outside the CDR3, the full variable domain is DQQVKQNSPSLSVQEGRISILNCDYTNSMFDYFLWYKKYPAEGPTFLISISSIKDKNEDGRFTVFLNKSAKHLSLHIVPSQPGDSAVYFCAASGWSRGDMNTDKLIFGKGTRVTVEP.